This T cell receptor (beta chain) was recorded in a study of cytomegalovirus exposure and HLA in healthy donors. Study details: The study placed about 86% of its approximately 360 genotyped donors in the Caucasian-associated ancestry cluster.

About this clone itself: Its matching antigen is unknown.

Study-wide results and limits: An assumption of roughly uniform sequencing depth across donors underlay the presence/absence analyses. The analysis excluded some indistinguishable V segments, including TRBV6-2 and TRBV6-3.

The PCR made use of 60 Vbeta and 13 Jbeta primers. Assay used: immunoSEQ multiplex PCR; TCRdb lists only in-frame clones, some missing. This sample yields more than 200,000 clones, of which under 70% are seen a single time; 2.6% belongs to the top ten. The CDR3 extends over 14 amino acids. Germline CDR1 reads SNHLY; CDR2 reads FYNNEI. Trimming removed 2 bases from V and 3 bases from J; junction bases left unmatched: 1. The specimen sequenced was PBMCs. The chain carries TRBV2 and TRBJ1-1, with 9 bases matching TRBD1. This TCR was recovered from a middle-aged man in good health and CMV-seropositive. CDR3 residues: CASSERTGDTEAFF. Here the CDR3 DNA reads TGTGCCAGCAGTGAAAGGACAGGGGACACTGAAGCTTTCTTT.